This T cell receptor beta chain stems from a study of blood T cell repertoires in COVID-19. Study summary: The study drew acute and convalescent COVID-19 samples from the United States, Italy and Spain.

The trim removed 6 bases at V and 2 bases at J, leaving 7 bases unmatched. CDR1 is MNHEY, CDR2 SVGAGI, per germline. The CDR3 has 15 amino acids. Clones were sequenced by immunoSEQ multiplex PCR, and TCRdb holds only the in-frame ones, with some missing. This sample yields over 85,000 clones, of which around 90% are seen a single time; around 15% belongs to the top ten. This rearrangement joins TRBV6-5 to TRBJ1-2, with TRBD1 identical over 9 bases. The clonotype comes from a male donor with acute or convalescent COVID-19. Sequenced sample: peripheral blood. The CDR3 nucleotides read TGTGCCAGCAGAATGGGACAGGGAGAAAACTATGGCTACACCTTC. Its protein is CASRMGQGENYGYTF.